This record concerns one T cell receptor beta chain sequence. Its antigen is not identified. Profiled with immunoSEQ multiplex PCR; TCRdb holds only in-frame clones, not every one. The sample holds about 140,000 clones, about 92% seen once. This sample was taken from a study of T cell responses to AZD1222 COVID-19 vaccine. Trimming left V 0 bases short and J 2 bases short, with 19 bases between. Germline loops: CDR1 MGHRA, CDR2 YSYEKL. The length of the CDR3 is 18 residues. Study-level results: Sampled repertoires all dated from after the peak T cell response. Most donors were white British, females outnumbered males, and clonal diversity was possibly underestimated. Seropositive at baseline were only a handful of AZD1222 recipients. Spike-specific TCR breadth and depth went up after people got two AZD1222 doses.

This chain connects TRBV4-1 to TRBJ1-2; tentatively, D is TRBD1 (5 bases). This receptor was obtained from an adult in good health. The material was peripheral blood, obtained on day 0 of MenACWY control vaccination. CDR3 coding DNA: TGCGCCAGCAGCCAAGATTCGATAGACAGATCGGCAAACTATGGCTACACCTTC. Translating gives CASSQDSIDRSANYGYTF.